This record looks at one T cell receptor (beta chain) sequence and its context. Its target is unknown. The missing conserved phenylalanine or tryptophan at the end of this CDR3 makes a read error likely. The DNA is omitted, as the CDR3 cannot be located on it reliably, and the CDR3 follows TCRdb's listing. The sample comes from a study of tumor-infiltrating lymphocytes in primary liver carcinoma. Study overall: The patients, men and women alike, were aged 30 to 69 years. The tumors, T1-T3 N0M0 lesions, were roughly 4 to 10 cm across.

A primer matching the constant region was used to make TCR beta cDNA from 450 to 550 ng of total RNA. Amplification in three nested multiplex PCR rounds with slightly modified ARM-PCR gave rise to TCR beta libraries. TRBV1-TRBV30 forward primers paired with a C-beta reverse primer drove the first two PCR rounds, about 10 cycles each. Via MiXCR, TCRdb re-called the multiplex PCR reads, giving one row per CDR3 protein. This table has about 180,000 distinct CDR3 sequences, 50% to 75% appearing once. Blood RNA came from unsorted whole blood; germline DNA was also extracted. Those patients suffered from chronic HBV infection and were treatment-naive. Study-wide findings and caveats: Researchers did not compare CD4+ and CD8+ repertoires, as samples were bulk unsorted.

Germline V CDR1 and CDR2: SGHAT, FQNNGV. With termini counted, the CDR3 has 12 amino acids. The chain combines TRBV11-2 with TRBJ2-5. Material for sequencing was peripheral blood. This clonotype was sampled from a man aged 35-49 years with primary liver carcinoma and hepatitis B virus infection. The CDR3 sequence is CASSLGGETQHH.